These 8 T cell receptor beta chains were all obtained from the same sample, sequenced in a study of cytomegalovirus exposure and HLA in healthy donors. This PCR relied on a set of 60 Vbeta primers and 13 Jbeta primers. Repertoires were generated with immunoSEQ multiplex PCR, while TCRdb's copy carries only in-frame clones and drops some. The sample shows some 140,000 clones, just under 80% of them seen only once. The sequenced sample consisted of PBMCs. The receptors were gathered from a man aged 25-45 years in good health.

The CDR3 DNA is TGTGCCAGCAGGAGACAGGGTGTGTTAGAAGCTTTCTTT. Its protein product is CASRRQGVLEAFF. The chain is built from TRBV6-5 and TRBJ1-1, with 7 bases matching TRBD1. Trimming cost V 6 bases and J 8 bases; bases outside gene matches: 9. The CDR3 covers 13 residues. CDR1 is MNHEY and CDR2 is SVGAGI in the germline V gene.

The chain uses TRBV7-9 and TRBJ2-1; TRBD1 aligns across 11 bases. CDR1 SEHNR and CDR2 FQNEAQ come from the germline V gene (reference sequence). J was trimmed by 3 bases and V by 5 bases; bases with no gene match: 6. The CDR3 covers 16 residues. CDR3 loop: CASSQDGTGGYNEQFF. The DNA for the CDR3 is TGTGCCAGCAGCCAAGATGGGACAGGGGGCTACAATGAGCAGTTCTTC. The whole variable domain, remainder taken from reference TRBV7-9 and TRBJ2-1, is DTGVSQNPRHKITKRGQNVTFRCDPISEHNRLYWYRQTLGQGPEFLTYFQNEAQLEKSRLLSDRFSAERPKGSFSTLEIQRTEQGDSAMYLCASSQDGTGGYNEQFFGPGTRLTVL.

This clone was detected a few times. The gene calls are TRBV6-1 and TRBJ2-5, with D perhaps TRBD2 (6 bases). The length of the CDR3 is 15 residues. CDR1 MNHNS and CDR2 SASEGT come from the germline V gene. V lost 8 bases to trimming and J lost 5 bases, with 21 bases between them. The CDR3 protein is CASRSGSTRGETQYF. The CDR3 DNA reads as TGTGCCAGCCGTTCGGGATCCACACGGGGGGAGACCCAGTACTTC.

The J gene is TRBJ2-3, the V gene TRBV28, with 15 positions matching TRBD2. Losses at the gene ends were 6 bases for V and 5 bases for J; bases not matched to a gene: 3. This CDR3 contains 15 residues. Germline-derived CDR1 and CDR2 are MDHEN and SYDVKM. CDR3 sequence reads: CASRGLAGGLDTQYF. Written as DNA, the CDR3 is TGTGCCAGCAGGGGACTAGCGGGAGGATTAGATACGCAGTATTTT.

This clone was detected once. CDR3 residues: CASSSRLAGGEQFF. The CDR3 nucleotides are TGTGCCAGCAGCTCCCGACTAGCGGGAGGTGAGCAGTTCTTC. The chain recombines TRBV5-6 with TRBJ2-1, with 13 nucleotides matching TRBD2. Germline-derived CDR1 and CDR2 are SGHDT and YYEEEE. V gave up 3 bases and J gave up 9 bases; unmatched junction bases: 3. The CDR3 covers 14 residues.

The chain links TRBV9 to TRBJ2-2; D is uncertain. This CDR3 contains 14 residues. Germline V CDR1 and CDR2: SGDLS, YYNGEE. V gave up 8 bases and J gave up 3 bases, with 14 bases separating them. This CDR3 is CASGPPQYTGELFF. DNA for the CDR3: TGTGCCAGTGGGCCCCCACAATACACCGGGGAGCTGTTTTTT.

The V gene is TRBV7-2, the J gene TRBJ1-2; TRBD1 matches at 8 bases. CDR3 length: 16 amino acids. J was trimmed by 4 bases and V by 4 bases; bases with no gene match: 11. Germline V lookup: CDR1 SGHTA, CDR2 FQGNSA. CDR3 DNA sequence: TGTGCCAGCAGCTCACAGCTCGGGACAGGTCTCTATGGCTACACCTTC. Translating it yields CASSSQLGTGLYGYTF.

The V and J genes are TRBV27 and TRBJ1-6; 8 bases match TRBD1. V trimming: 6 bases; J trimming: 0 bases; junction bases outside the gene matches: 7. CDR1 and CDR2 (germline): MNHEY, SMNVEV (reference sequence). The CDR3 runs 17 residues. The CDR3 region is CASSPGQGVSYNSPLHF. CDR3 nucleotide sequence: TGTGCCAGCAGCCCTGGACAGGGAGTCTCCTATAATTCACCCCTCCACTTT.